The clone carrying this TCR beta chain showed up just once. This specimen belongs to a study of blood T cell repertoires in COVID-19. Trimming removed 6 bases at V and 0 bases at J, with 9 bases between. Germline V gene data show CDR1 as LNHDA and CDR2 as SQIVND (reference sequence). The CDR3 is 14 residues long. The table came from immunoSEQ multiplex PCR; TCRdb's copy has only in-frame clones and leaves some out. The profile shows 200,000 to 250,000 clones, roughly 84% of them singletons. The sequenced sample was peripheral blood. The sequence was collected from a woman of 80 years or more with COVID-19, enrolled during active disease. The chain is built from TRBV19 and TRBJ1-3, with D possibly TRBD1 on 6 matching bases. The CDR3 sequence: CASRGQSSGNTIYF. In DNA form, the CDR3 reads TGTGCCAGTAGAGGACAGTCCTCTGGAAACACCATATATTTT.